Listed below are T cell receptor beta chains from one sample, sequenced in a study of blood T cell repertoires in COVID-19. The protocol was immunoSEQ multiplex PCR, while the TCRdb copy is restricted to in-frame clones and leaves out a portion. Altogether roughly 250,000 clones are present, 80% to 90% being singletons, with the ten largest covering 9.5% to 15%. The sample was peripheral blood. The receptor source for this set is a woman in her twenties or thirties with COVID-19, enrolled during active disease. The CDR3 runs from the conserved cysteine through the conserved F or W. D genes are given only for firm matches. The listing skips clone size in some rows; elsewhere it reads once, few, many or a size class.

J gene | V gene | D gene | clone size | CDR3 DNA | CDR3 protein
TRBJ2-7 | TRBV18 | . | . | TGTGCCAGCTCACCACAAGTGTCGGGCTACGAGCAGTACTTC | CASSPQVSGYEQYF
TRBJ2-3 | TRBV5-4 | TRBD2 | . | TGTGCCAGCTCCGGGGGGGGGTACACAGATACGCAGTATTTT | CASSGGGYTDTQYF
TRBJ1-5 | TRBV19 | . | . | TGTGCCAGTAGTACTCCCCAGGAAGGTAATCAGCCCCAGCATTTT | CASSTPQEGNQPQHF
TRBJ1-4 | TRBV19 | . | . | TGTGCCAGTAGGGGATGGAGGGAGTTCGAAAAACTGTTTTTT | CASRGWREFEKLFF
TRBJ1-1 | TRBV27 | . | . | TGTGCCAGCAGTTTATCGGGAGGCCTGAACACTGAAGCTTTCTTT | CASSLSGGLNTEAFF
TRBJ2-3 | TRBV4-1 | . | . | TGCGCCAGCAGCCAAGATCGTACTTTCACAGATACGCAGTATTTT | CASSQDRTFTDTQYF
TRBJ1-6 | TRBV28 | . | . | TGTGCCAGCAGTTTAAATGGGGGGAGGAATTCACCCCTCCACTTT | CASSLNGGRNSPLHF
TRBJ2-5 | TRBV5-1 | TRBD2 | once | TGCGCCAGCAGCTCGCTAGCGGGGGGACAAGAGACCCAGTACTTC | CASSSLAGGQETQYF
TRBJ2-7 | TRBV4-1 | . | once | TGCGCCAGCAGTCCCCTCCCGGCTCCCCTAGGCTACGAGCAGTACTTC | CASSPLPAPLGYEQYF
TRBJ2-7 | TRBV4-1 | . | . | TGCGCCAGCAGCCAAGATTCGGGCAGGGGAGTCTACGAGCAGTACTTC | CASSQDSGRGVYEQYF
TRBJ2-7 | TRBV18 | . | . | TGTGCCAGCTCACACGGAGGACAGCTTTACGAGCAGTACTTC | CASSHGGQLYEQYF
TRBJ2-5 | TRBV19 | . | . | TGTGCCAGTAGTATAGCAACCCCGTCGGCCCAGTACTTC | CASSIATPSAQYF
TRBJ2-1 | TRBV6-7 | TRBD2 | . | TGTGCCAGCAGTTACTCGACGTGGACTAGCGGGTACAATGAGCAGTTCTTC | CASSYSTWTSGYNEQFF
TRBJ1-1 | TRBV4-1 | . | . | TGCGCCAGCAGCTACGCGACAGGAGGGAACACTGAAGCTTTCTTT | CASSYATGGNTEAFF